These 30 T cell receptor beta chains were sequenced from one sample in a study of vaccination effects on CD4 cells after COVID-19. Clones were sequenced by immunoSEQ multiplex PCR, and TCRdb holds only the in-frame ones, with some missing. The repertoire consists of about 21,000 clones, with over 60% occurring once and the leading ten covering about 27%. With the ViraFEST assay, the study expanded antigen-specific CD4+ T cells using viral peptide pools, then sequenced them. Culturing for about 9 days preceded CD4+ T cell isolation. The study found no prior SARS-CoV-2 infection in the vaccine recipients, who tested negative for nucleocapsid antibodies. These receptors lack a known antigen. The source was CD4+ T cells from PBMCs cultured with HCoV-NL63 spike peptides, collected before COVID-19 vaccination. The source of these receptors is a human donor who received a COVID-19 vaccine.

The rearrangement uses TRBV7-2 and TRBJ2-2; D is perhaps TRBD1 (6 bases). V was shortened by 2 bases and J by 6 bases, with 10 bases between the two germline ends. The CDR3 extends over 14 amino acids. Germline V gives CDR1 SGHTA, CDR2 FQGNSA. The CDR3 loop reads CASSLFRGPGELFF. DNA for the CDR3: TGTGCCAGCAGCTTATTCAGGGGCCCCGGGGAGCTGTTTTTT.

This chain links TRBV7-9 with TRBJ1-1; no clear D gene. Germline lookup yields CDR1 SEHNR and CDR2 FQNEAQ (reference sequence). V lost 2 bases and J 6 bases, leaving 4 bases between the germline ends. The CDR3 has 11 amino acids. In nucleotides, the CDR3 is TGTGCCAGCAGCTTAAGCGCTGAAGCTTTCTTT. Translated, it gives CASSLSAEAFF.

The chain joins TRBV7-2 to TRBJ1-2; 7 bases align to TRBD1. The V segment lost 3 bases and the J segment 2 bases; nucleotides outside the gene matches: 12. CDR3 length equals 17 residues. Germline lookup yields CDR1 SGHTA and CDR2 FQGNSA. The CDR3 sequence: CASSLNSGGHGNYGYTF. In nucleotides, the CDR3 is TGTGCCAGCAGCTTGAACTCAGGGGGGCACGGGAACTATGGCTACACCTTC. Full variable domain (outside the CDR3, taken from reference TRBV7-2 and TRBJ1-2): GAGVSQSPSNKVTEKGKDVELRCDPISGHTALYWYRQSLGQGLEFLIYFQGNSAPDKSGLPSDRFSAERTGGSVSTLTIQRTQQEDSAVYLCASSLNSGGHGNYGYTFGSGTRLTVV.

CDR3 sequence reads: CAWSPGGQNSPLHF. The CDR3, as DNA: TGTGCCTGGAGTCCAGGGGGACAGAATTCACCCCTCCACTTT. V is TRBV30 and J is TRBJ1-6; 7 nucleotides agree with TRBD1. Germline V gene lookup returns CDR1 GTSNPN and CDR2 SVGIG (reference sequence). The CDR3 length is 14 residues. V was clipped by 2 bases and J by 7 bases; unmatched bases: 5.

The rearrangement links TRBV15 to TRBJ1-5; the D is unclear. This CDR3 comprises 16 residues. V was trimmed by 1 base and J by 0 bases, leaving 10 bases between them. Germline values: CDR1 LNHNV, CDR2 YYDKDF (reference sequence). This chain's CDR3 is CATSRGGWYSNQPQHF. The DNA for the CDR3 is TGTGCCACCAGCAGAGGGGGTTGGTATAGCAATCAGCCCCAGCATTTT.

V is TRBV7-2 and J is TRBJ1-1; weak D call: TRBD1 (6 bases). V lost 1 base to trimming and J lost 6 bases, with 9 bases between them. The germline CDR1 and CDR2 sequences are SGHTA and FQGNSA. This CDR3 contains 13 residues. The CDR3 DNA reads TGTGCCAGCAGCTTAGGCGGACAGCCTGAAGCTTTCTTT. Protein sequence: CASSLGGQPEAFF.

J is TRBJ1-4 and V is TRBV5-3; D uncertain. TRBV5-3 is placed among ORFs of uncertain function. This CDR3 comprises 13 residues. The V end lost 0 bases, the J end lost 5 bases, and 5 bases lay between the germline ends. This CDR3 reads CARSLVPNEKLFF. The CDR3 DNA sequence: TGTGCCAGAAGCTTGGTCCCCAATGAAAAACTGTTTTTT.

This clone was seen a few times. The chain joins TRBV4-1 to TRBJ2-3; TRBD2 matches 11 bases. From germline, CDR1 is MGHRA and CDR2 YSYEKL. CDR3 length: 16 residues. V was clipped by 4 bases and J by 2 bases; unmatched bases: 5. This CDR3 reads CASSPQLAGVTDTQYF. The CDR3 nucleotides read TGCGCCAGCAGCCCCCAACTAGCGGGAGTCACAGATACGCAGTATTTT.

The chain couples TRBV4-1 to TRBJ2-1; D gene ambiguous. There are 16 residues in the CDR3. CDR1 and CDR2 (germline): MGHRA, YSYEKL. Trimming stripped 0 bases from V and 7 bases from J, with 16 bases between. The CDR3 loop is CASSQEPPPPVNEQFF. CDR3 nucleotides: TGCGCCAGCAGCCAAGAACCCCCACCGCCGGTTAATGAGCAGTTCTTC.

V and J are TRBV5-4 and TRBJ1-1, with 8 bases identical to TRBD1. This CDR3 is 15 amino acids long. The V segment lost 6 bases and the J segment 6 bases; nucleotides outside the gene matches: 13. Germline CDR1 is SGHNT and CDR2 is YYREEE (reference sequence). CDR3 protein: CASTVGLYRGSEAFF. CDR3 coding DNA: TGTGCCAGCACCGTTGGTCTTTACAGGGGGTCTGAAGCTTTCTTT.

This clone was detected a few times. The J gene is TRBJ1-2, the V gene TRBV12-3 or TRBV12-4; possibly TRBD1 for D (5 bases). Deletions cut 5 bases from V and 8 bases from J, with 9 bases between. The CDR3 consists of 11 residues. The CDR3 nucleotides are TGTGCCAGCAGTCCAGGGACGGGCTACACCTTC. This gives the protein CASSPGTGYTF.

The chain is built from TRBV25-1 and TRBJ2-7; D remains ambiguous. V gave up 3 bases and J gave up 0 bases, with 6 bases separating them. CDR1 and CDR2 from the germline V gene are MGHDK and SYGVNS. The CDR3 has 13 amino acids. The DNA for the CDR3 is TGTGCCAGCAGTGACCAGAGCTCCTACGAGCAGTACTTC. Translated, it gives CASSDQSSYEQYF.

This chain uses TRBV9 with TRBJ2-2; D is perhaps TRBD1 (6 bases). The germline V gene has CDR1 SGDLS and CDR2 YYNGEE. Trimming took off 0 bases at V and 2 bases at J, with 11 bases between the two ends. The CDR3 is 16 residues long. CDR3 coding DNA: TGTGCCAGCAGCGTAGAACAGGGTCGTAACACCGGGGAGCTGTTTTTT. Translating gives CASSVEQGRNTGELFF.

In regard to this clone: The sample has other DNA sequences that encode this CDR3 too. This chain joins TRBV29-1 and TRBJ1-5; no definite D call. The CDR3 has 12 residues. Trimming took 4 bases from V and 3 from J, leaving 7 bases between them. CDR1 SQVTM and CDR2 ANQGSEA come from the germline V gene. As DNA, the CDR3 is TGCAGCGTTGCGGGCGCCAATCAGCCCCAGCATTTT. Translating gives CSVAGANQPQHF.

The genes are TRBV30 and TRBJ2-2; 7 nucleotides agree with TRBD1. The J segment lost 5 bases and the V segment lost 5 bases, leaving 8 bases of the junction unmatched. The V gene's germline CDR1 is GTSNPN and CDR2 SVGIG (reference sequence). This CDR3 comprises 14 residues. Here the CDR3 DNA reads TGTGCCTGGGACCTAGGGACAGTAACCGGGGAGCTGTTTTTT. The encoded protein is CAWDLGTVTGELFF.

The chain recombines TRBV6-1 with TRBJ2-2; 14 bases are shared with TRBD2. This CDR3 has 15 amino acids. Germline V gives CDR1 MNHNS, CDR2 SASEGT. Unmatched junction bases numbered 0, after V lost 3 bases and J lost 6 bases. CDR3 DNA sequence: TGTGCCAGCAGTGAGACTAGCGGGAGGGCCGGGGAGCTGTTTTTT. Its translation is CASSETSGRAGELFF.

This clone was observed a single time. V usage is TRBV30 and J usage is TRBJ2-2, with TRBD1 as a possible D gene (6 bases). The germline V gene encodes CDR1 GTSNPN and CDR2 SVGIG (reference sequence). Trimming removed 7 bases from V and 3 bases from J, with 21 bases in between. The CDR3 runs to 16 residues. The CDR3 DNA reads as TGTGCCTCAAAGTACTACGGCAGGGGAGACACCGGGGAGCTGTTTTTT. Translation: CASKYYGRGDTGELFF.

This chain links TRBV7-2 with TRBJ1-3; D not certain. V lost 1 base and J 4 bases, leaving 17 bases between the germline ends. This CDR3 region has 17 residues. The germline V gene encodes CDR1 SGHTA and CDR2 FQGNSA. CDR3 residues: CASSLGNWEARGNTIYF. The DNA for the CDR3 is TGTGCCAGCAGCTTAGGCAACTGGGAGGCAAGGGGAAACACCATATATTTT.

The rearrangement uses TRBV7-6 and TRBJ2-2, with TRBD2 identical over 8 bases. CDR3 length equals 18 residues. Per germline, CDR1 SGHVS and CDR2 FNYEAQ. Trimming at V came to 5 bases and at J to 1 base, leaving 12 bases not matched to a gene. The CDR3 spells CASSPRPGGLENTGELFF. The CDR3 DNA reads TGTGCCAGCAGCCCCAGACCCGGGGGACTAGAGAACACCGGGGAGCTGTTTTTT. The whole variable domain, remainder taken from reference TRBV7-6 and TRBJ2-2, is GAGVSQSPRYKVTKRGQDVALRCDPISGHVSLYWYRQALGQGPEFLTYFNYEAQQDKSGLPNDRFSAERPEGSISTLTIQRTEQRDSAMYRCASSPRPGGLENTGELFFGEGSRLTVL.

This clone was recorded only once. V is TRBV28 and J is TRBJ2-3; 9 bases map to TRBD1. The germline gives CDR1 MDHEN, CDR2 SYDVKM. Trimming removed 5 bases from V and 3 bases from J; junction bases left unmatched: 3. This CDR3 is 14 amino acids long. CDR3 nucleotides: TGTGCCAGCAGTAGCGGACAGGGGACAGATACGCAGTATTTT. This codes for CASSSGQGTDTQYF.

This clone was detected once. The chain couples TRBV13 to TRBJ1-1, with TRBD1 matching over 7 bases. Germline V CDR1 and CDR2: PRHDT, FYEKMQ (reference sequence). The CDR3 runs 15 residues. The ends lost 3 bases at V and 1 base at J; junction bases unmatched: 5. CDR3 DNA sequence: TGTGCCAGCAGCTTCCTGGGGACAGAGAACACTGAAGCTTTCTTT. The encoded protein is CASSFLGTENTEAFF.

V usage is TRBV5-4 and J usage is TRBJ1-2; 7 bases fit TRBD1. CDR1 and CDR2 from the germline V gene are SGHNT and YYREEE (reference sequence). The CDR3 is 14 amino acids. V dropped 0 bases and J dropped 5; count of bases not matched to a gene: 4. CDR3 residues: CASSLGGDRYGYTF. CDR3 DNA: TGTGCCAGCAGCTTGGGAGGGGACAGATATGGCTACACCTTC.

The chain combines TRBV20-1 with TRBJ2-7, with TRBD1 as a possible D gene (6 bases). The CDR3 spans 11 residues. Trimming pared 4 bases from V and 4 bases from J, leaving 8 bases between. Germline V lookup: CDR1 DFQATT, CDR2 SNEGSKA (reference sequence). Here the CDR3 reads CSATTGYEQYF. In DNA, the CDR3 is TGCAGTGCTACCACAGGGTACGAGCAGTACTTC.

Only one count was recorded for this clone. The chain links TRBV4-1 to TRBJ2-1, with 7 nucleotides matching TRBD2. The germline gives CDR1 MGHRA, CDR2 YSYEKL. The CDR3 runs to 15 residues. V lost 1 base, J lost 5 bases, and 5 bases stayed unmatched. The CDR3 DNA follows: TGCGCCAGCAGCCAAGGGGGAGGGCCCGACAATGAGCAGTTCTTC. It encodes CASSQGGGPDNEQFF.

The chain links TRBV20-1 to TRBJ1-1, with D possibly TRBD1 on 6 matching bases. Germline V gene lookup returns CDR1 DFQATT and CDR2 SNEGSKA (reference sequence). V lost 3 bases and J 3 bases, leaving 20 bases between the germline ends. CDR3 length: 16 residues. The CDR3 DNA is TGCAGTGCTAGTGGGGGGGGCGAGACGTCGGACACTGAAGCTTTCTTT. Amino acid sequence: CSASGGGETSDTEAFF.

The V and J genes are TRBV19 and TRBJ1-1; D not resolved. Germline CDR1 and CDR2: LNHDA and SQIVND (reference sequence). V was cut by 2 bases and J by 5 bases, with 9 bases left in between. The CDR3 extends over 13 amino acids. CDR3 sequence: CASSITLGTEAFF. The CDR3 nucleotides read TGTGCCAGTAGTATAACCCTTGGGACTGAAGCTTTCTTT.

For the CDR3, the DNA is TGTGCCAGCAGTTTTAGGGACAGGCCTAAGGGGGGCTACACCTTC. Residues: CASSFRDRPKGGYTF. This chain joins TRBV28 and TRBJ1-2, with 8 bases lining up with TRBD1. Trimming took 3 bases from V and 8 from J; bases not matched to a gene: 11. This CDR3 has 15 residues. Germline V gives CDR1 MDHEN, CDR2 SYDVKM.

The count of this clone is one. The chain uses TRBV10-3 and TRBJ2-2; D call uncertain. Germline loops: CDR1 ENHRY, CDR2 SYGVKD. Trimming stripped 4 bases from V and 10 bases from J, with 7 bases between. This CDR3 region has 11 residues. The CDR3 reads CAISAGPELFF. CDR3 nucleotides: TGTGCCATCAGTGCAGGACCGGAGCTGTTTTTT.

DNA of the CDR3: TGTGCCACCAGCAGAGCGGCAGCCTATCAGCCCCAGCATTTT. Its translation: CATSRAAAYQPQHF. The chain links TRBV15 to TRBJ1-5, with D unclear. In germline, CDR1 is LNHNV, CDR2 YYDKDF (reference sequence). Trimming pared 1 base from V and 5 bases from J, leaving 9 bases between. The CDR3 length is 14 residues.

Here the CDR3 DNA reads TGTGCCAGCAGGACGGGGGCCCACCAAGAGACCCAGTACTTC. Encoded protein: CASRTGAHQETQYF. The J gene is TRBJ2-5, the V gene TRBV6-5, with D perhaps assigned TRBD1 or TRBD2 (6 bases each). Germline V gene sequence: CDR1 MNHEY, CDR2 SVGAGI. The length of the CDR3 is 14 residues. The ends were cut back, 6 bases at V and 0 bases at J, with 11 bases in the middle.